This T cell receptor beta chain appears in the sequencing data of a study of blood T cells in healthy people across ages. CDR1 is SGDLS and CDR2 is YYNGEE in the germline V gene. V lost 0 bases, J lost 1 base, and 3 bases stayed unmatched. This CDR3 has 16 residues. Then a second PCR, running about 6 to 11 cycles, was carried out with a sample-barcoded 5' primer and a J-beta primer mix. TCRdb reanalysed the 5' RACE reads using MiXCR and keeps one entry per CDR3 protein. The table shows around 800,000 distinct CDR3 sequences, with around 25% occurring only once. The sample was also reused in another study, on T cells of mothers and their children.

The material sequenced was blood. The origin of this receptor is a boy aged 5 to 17 in good health. The rearrangement uses TRBV9 and TRBJ2-3; TRBD2 agrees at 9 bases. CDR3: CASSVVPSGGTDTQYF. CDR3 nucleotide sequence: TGTGCCAGCAGCGTAGTTCCTAGCGGGGGCACAGATACGCAGTATTTT.